This T cell receptor (beta chain) was found in a study of OX40 agonist ivuxolimab in advanced cancers. The overall study: Patients treated during dose escalation were battling hepatocellular carcinoma, melanoma, renal cell or head and neck cancer.

Germline CDR1 is MDHEN and CDR2 is SYDVKM. CDR3 length: 14 residues. V shed 6 bases and J shed 0 bases, with 11 bases lying between them. Using immunoSEQ multiplex PCR, the repertoire was profiled, and TCRdb retains in-frame clones only, with some absent. The repertoire includes some 140,000 clones, less than 95% of them detected once, and 1.1% sits in the top ten. The TCR comes from an adult with an advanced solid tumor such as melanoma, head and neck, liver or kidney cancer. The sequences come from CD4+ or CD8+ T cells sorted from blood, collected in a trial of the OX40 agonist ivuxolimab. The V call is TRBV28, the J call TRBJ2-5; D not resolved. CDR3 loop: CASRTQLYQETQYF. In DNA form, the CDR3 reads TGTGCCAGCAGGACACAGTTGTACCAAGAGACCCAGTACTTC.